Given below is one TCR beta chain in context. No antigen is known for it. The CDR3 is made up of 12 amino acids. CDR1 is SGHDT and CDR2 is YYEEEE in the germline V gene. V lost 5 bases to trimming and J lost 9 bases; unmatched junction nucleotides: 7. The treatment: some 19 received Ad26.COV2.S at low or high dose, single or two shots; 5 received placebo; per-sample allocation not given. Following the first vaccine or placebo injection, samples were taken on day 63. Vaccine was an Ad26 vector expressing Wuhan-strain SARS-CoV-2 spike. The sample is drawn from a study of Ad26.COV2.S vaccination and SARS-CoV-2 variants. Study-level background: Intramuscular Ad26.COV2.S at 5x10^10 or 1x10^11 viral particles.

General study findings and limits: People who got the vaccine or the placebo had similar non-spike TCR breadth.

The assay was immunoSEQ multiplex PCR, and TCRdb's table has in-frame clones only and misses some. Of roughly 240,000 clones listed, approximately 90% were seen once; the top ten hold around a tenth. This clonotype was sampled from a person aged 18-60 years who received the Ad26.COV2.S COVID-19 vaccine or a placebo. The specimen was peripheral blood, collected in a trial of Ad26.COV2.S vaccine versus placebo. The chain employs TRBV5-6 and TRBJ1-2; 7 bases are shared with TRBD1. The chain's CDR3 is CASSRDSGSYTF. The CDR3 bases are TGTGCCAGCAGTCGGGACAGTGGAAGCTACACCTTC.